The clone carrying this T cell receptor beta chain was seen many times. Per the study methods: The distant-metastasis classifier for papillary thyroid cancer was built from CDR3 differences across clinicopathological groups. TCRdb used MiXCR to call clones anew from the PCR reads. The V and J calls here are based on TCRdb, not the publication. The profile covers around 32,000 clones, with approximately 8% appearing a single time and about two fifths taken by the ten largest. Thyroid surgery was preceded by no treatment in any patient. The data stem from a study of metastatic and nonmetastatic thyroid tumors. About the research overall: From malignant and benign thyroid patients, repertoires in blood and in tumor or nodule tissue were compared.

The receptor was isolated from a female donor with papillary thyroid cancer or a benign thyroid nodule (not recorded which). Some clones in this sample may be carry-over from other donors' samples. Source material: blood.

The CDR3 loop reads CASSGEGPRKLFF. CDR3 nucleotide sequence: TGTGCCAGCAGTGGAGAAGGCCCCCGAAAACTGTTTTTT. The chain employs TRBV2 and TRBJ1-4; D not resolved. Per the germline V gene, CDR1 is SNHLY and CDR2 is FYNNEI. The CDR3 contains 13 residues. The V end lost 4 bases, the J end lost 10 bases, and 13 bases lay between the germline ends.